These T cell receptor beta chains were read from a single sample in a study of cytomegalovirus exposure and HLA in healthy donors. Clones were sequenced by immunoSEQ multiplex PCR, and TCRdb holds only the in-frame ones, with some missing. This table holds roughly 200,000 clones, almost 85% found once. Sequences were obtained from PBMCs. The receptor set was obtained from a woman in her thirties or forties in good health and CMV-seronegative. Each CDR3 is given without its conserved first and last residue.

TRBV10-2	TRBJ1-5	ASSEFGGRSQPQH
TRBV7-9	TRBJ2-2	ASSFKQGHNTGELF
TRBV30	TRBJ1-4	AWSPGTGPNEKLF
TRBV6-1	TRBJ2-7	ASNGGGFYEQY
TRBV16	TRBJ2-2	ASSQSAQAAGELF
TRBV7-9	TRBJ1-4	SSSLGPGTGRDEKLF
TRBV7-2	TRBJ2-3	ASSPPGGDTQY
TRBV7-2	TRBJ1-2	ASSLEIQGAYGYT
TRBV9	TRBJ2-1	ASSVAIGGTTSNNEQF
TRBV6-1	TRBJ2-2	ASRKQGTGELF
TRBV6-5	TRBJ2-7	ASSGQNAYEQY
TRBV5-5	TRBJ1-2	ASSLASQGDGYT
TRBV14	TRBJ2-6	ASRSLSGANVLT
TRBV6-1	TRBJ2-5	ASSDGPQETQY
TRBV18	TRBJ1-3	ASSPDRGLNTIY
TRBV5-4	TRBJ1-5	ASSLGTGDQPQH
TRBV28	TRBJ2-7	ASSPTIPQGSSYEQY
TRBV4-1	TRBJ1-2	ASSQEAGNGYT
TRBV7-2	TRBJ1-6	ASRIPTGESPLH
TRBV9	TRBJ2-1	ASSGTSGDVGEQF
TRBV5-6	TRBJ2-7	ASSFGTGHEQY
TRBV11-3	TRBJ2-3	ASTPRGTDTQY
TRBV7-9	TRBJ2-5	ASSLGLAGWGETQY
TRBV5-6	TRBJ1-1	ASSLTGFGYTEAF
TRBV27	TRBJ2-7	ASHTRTAPYEQY
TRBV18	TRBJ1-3	ASSPQPGQLGNTIY
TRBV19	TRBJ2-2	ASNEDRGSGSNTGELF